Below, one TCR beta chain is given with its context. The sample belongs to a study of beta chain features in type 1 diabetes. What was sequenced were expressed TCRB transcripts, since all of the isolated RNA had been reverse transcribed. Repertoires were generated with immunoSEQ multiplex PCR, while TCRdb's copy carries only in-frame clones and drops some. Counted here are around 300,000 clones, 7% to 9% occurring once; the ten biggest clones make up approximately 0.93%. The CDR3 runs to 15 residues. V lost 2 bases and J lost 7, with 18 bases in between. Germline CDR1 reads KGHSH; CDR2 reads LQKENI. The chain has TRBV18 and TRBJ2-7; TRBD1 might be the D (7 bases). The receptor comes from a woman aged 18-29 years in good health. Source material: central memory CD4+ T cells from blood. CDR3 bases: TGTGCCAGCTCACCAAGACAGGGCGGGACGGAAGAGCAGTACTTC. It yields the protein CASSPRQGGTEEQYF. Supplemented by reference TRBV18 and TRBJ2-7, the full variable domain reads NAGVMQNPRHLVRRRGQEARLRCSPMKGHSHVYWYRQLPEEGLKFMVYLQKENIIDESGMPKERFSAEFPKEGPSILRIQQVVRGDSAAYFCASSPRQGGTEEQYFGPGTRLTVT.